These 26 T cell receptor beta chains originate from one sample sequenced in a study of shared clonotypes between healthy human individuals. Measured with immunoSEQ multiplex PCR; TCRdb has only the in-frame clones, and not every one. The sample lists 2 million to 2.5 million clones; approximately 93% were seen once. The sample comprised naive CD4+ T cells from PBMCs. This sample's subset: CD45RA+ positively selected. The receptors stem from a man between 18 and 35 years old in good health. Some clones in this sample may be carry-over from other donors' samples.

The V call is TRBV5-1, the J call TRBJ1-1; 7 bases fit TRBD1. Trimming cost V 4 bases and J 1 base; bases outside gene matches: 7. Germline V lookup: CDR1 SGHRS, CDR2 YFSETQ. There are 15 residues in the CDR3. The CDR3 DNA reads as TGCGCCAGCAGCCCACCCGACAGGGAGAACACTGAAGCTTTCTTT. Its protein is CASSPPDRENTEAFF.

The chain combines TRBV9 with TRBJ2-1, with 7 bases aligning to TRBD2. V was clipped by 3 bases and J by 7 bases; unmatched bases: 13. The germline gives CDR1 SGDLS, CDR2 YYNGEE. The CDR3 has 16 amino acids. CDR3 protein: CASSARVDGRGNEQFF. The CDR3 DNA reads TGTGCCAGCAGCGCGCGGGTGGATGGGCGGGGGAATGAGCAGTTCTTC.

CDR3 DNA sequence: TGTGCCAGCAGCTCCCGCCCTTTGGGAGCGGGAGGGAGGGAGCAGTACTTC. Protein product: CASSSRPLGAGGREQYF. The V gene is TRBV27, the J gene TRBJ2-7; 10 nucleotides line up with TRBD2. CDR3 length: 17 residues. Germline CDR1 is MNHEY and CDR2 is SMNVEV (reference sequence). V gave up 6 bases and J gave up 7 bases; unmatched junction bases: 18.

J is TRBJ1-1 and V is TRBV5-1, with 9 bases lining up with TRBD1. The J segment lost 2 bases and the V segment lost 6 bases, leaving 11 bases of the junction unmatched. Per germline, CDR1 SGHRS and CDR2 YFSETQ. The CDR3 length is 16 residues. This CDR3 is CASTASYRGLNTEAFF. The CDR3 nucleotides read TGCGCCAGCACTGCCTCGTACAGGGGGCTCAACACTGAAGCTTTCTTT.

This chain uses TRBV15 with TRBJ2-6, with D perhaps assigned TRBD1 or TRBD2 (5 bases each). The CDR3 contains 15 residues. Germline V gives CDR1 LNHNV, CDR2 YYDKDF (reference sequence). V lost 1 base to trimming and J lost 4 bases, with 8 bases between them. The CDR3 DNA reads TGTGCCACCAGCAGAGGAGGGGAGGGGGCCAACGTCCTGACTTTC. Translated, it gives CATSRGGEGANVLTF.

The gene calls are TRBV19 and TRBJ2-2; D remains unclear. The CDR3 is made up of 14 amino acids. V lost 3 bases, J lost 6 bases, and 11 bases lay in between. Per the germline V gene, CDR1 is LNHDA and CDR2 is SQIVND (reference sequence). CDR3 region: CASSIGVEPGELFF. The CDR3, as DNA: TGTGCCAGTAGTATCGGAGTGGAACCCGGGGAGCTGTTTTTT.

The chain combines TRBV4-1 with TRBJ1-1; D is perhaps TRBD1 (5 bases). Between the trimmed V and J ends, which lost 1 base and 3 bases, there was a span of 21 bases. Germline values: CDR1 MGHRA, CDR2 YSYEKL. The CDR3 is made up of 18 amino acids. This CDR3 reads CASSQGLLRGGVDTEAFF. CDR3 nucleotide sequence: TGCGCCAGCAGCCAAGGCCTTCTTAGGGGAGGGGTGGACACTGAAGCTTTCTTT.

The rearrangement joins TRBV6-1 to TRBJ1-3; no reliable D call. CDR1 is MNHNS and CDR2 is SASEGT in the germline V gene. V was trimmed by 4 bases and J by 0 bases, leaving 16 bases between them. This CDR3 is 17 amino acids long. CDR3: CASSATETPISGNTIYF. The CDR3 region has the DNA TGTGCCAGCAGTGCCACCGAGACCCCGATCTCTGGAAACACCATATATTTT.

CDR3 region: CASSPHKETQYF. The CDR3 region has the DNA TGTGCCAGCAGCCCCCATAAAGAGACCCAGTACTTC. This rearrangement joins TRBV11-1 to TRBJ2-5; D remains ambiguous. Looked up from germline, CDR1 is SGHAT and CDR2 is FQDESV (reference sequence). The CDR3 extends over 12 amino acids. Trimming took 5 bases from V and 3 from J, leaving 7 bases between them.

This chain joins TRBV28 and TRBJ2-7, with D unresolved. The CDR3 extends over 12 amino acids. Looked up from germline, CDR1 is MDHEN and CDR2 is SYDVKM. Trimming stripped 3 bases from V and 6 bases from J, with 9 bases between. CDR3 DNA: TGTGCCAGCAGTTTCCAGATCGGCGAGCAGTACTTC. It codes for CASSFQIGEQYF.

Only one count was recorded for this clone. V usage is TRBV27 and J usage is TRBJ2-5, with TRBD1 identical over 8 bases. Germline V gives CDR1 MNHEY, CDR2 SMNVEV (reference sequence). Unmatched junction bases numbered 6, after V lost 4 bases and J lost 2 bases. The CDR3 is 15 amino acids. CDR3 bases: TGTGCCAGCAGTTCATACAGGGGGTGGCAAGAGACCCAGTACTTC. It is translated as CASSSYRGWQETQYF.

V and J are TRBV30 and TRBJ1-1, with no clear D. V was pared by 1 base and J by 1 base, with 10 bases between. The CDR3 sequence is 14 residues long. Germline V gene sequence: CDR1 GTSNPN, CDR2 SVGIG (reference sequence). This chain's CDR3 is CAWSADGWNTEAFF. In nucleotides, the CDR3 is TGTGCCTGGAGTGCGGACGGTTGGAACACTGAAGCTTTCTTT.

The chain couples TRBV4-1 to TRBJ2-3, with 11 bases matching TRBD2. This CDR3 comprises 19 residues. Germline-derived CDR1 and CDR2 are MGHRA and YSYEKL. V lost 3 bases to trimming and J lost 3 bases; unmatched junction nucleotides: 14. CDR3 sequence (DNA): TGCGCCAGCAGCCACCCCAAATCACTAGCGGGGGATCGGACAGATACGCAGTATTTT. Amino acids: CASSHPKSLAGDRTDTQYF.

The chain has TRBV28 and TRBJ1-3; no clear D. The CDR3 loop spans 14 amino acids. The V gene lost 6 bases and the J gene lost 0 bases, with 9 bases spanning the gap. Germline V gene sequence: CDR1 MDHEN, CDR2 SYDVKM. The CDR3 DNA sequence: TGTGCCAGCAGGCTTCCGGCCTCTGGAAACACCATATATTTT. Translated, it gives CASRLPASGNTIYF.

The V and J genes are TRBV4-2 and TRBJ1-2, with TRBD1 identical over 7 bases. The V gene end was trimmed by 2 bases and the J gene end by 6 bases; junction bases not matched to a gene: 6. The CDR3 covers 14 residues. Per germline, CDR1 LGHNA and CDR2 YNFKEQ. CDR3 in amino acids: CASSQPITGDGYTF. The CDR3 nucleotides read TGTGCCAGCAGCCAACCAATCACAGGGGATGGCTACACCTTC.

The chain is built from TRBV7-3 and TRBJ2-6; D unresolved. The V end was cut by 5 bases, the J end by 4 bases, with 6 bases between. The CDR3 loop spans 13 amino acids. Germline V CDR1 and CDR2: SGHTA, FQGTGA. This CDR3 is CASSRIGANVLTF. CDR3 DNA: TGTGCCAGCAGCCGAATCGGGGCCAACGTCCTGACTTTC.

The chain is built from TRBV2 and TRBJ2-1, with 7 bases fitting TRBD1. Germline CDR1 and CDR2: SNHLY and FYNNEI. There are 13 residues in the CDR3. Trimming cost V 5 bases and J 7 bases; bases outside gene matches: 5. CDR3 in amino acids: CASSLQGVNEQFF. DNA of the CDR3: TGTGCCAGCAGTCTGCAGGGGGTAAATGAGCAGTTCTTC.

This chain connects TRBV5-1 to TRBJ1-1; a weak D match, TRBD1 (5 bases). The CDR3 totals 14 residues. Trimming pared 6 bases from V and 0 bases from J, leaving 12 bases between. Germline V gene lookup returns CDR1 SGHRS and CDR2 YFSETQ. The CDR3 bases are TGCGCCAGCATGCCCCAGGGACTGAACACTGAAGCTTTCTTT. Protein product: CASMPQGLNTEAFF.

This sequence joins TRBV19 and TRBJ1-1, with 10 nucleotides matching TRBD1. From germline, CDR1 is LNHDA and CDR2 SQIVND (reference sequence). Trimming at V came to 4 bases and at J to 8 bases, leaving 13 bases not matched to a gene. The length of the CDR3 is 16 residues. The CDR3 DNA follows: TGTGCCAGTAGTAAACTCCCGGGACAGGGGACGAGGGAAGCTTTCTTT. Amino acid sequence: CASSKLPGQGTREAFF.

In the case of this clone: Other DNA variants within this sample encode the same CDR3. J is TRBJ2-7 and V is TRBV5-1, with D perhaps being TRBD1 or TRBD2 (5 bases each). V shed 0 bases and J shed 2 bases, with 12 bases lying between them. The CDR3 is 15 amino acids. Looked up from germline, CDR1 is SGHRS and CDR2 is YFSETQ. CDR3 region: CASSLDGTTPYEQYF. The CDR3 coding sequence is TGCGCCAGCAGCTTGGATGGGACGACTCCCTACGAGCAGTACTTC.

This clone was recorded only once. The J gene is TRBJ1-4, the V gene TRBV11-2; no clear D gene. With 4 bases removed from V and 3 bases from J, the gap between germline ends came to 9 bases. The CDR3 is made up of 14 amino acids. Per the germline V gene, CDR1 is SGHAT and CDR2 is FQNNGV. CDR3 nucleotide sequence: TGTGCCAGCAGCTCCAGATCGGCTAATGAAAAACTGTTTTTT. This codes for CASSSRSANEKLFF.

The chain employs TRBV29-1 and TRBJ2-3; D is possibly TRBD1 or TRBD2 (6 bases each). Germline CDR1 is SQVTM and CDR2 is ANQGSEA. The ends were cut back, 1 base at V and 5 bases at J, with 10 bases in the middle. The CDR3 is 13 amino acids. CDR3: CSVEAKGGDTQYF. The CDR3 DNA sequence: TGCAGCGTTGAAGCGAAGGGGGGAGATACGCAGTATTTT.

The J gene is TRBJ1-2, the V gene TRBV9; D is unresolved. V lost 0 bases and J 4 bases, leaving 13 bases between the germline ends. The CDR3 runs 15 residues. CDR1 SGDLS and CDR2 YYNGEE come from the germline V gene. The CDR3: CASSVDTGNPYGYTF. The CDR3 DNA reads TGTGCCAGCAGCGTAGATACGGGAAACCCCTATGGCTACACCTTC.

The chain is built from TRBV28 and TRBJ2-7, with D perhaps TRBD2 (5 bases). Looked up from germline, CDR1 is MDHEN and CDR2 is SYDVKM. V lost 6 bases, J lost 6 bases, and 15 bases lay in between. This CDR3 has 13 residues. CDR3: CASSLPHRGEQYF. DNA of the CDR3: TGTGCCAGCAGCCTACCCCACCGGGGCGAGCAGTACTTC.

The rearrangement uses TRBV9 and TRBJ1-2; possibly TRBD1 for D (5 bases). The germline V gene encodes CDR1 SGDLS and CDR2 YYNGEE. The length of the CDR3 is 14 residues. The V gene lost 0 bases and the J gene lost 8 bases, with 14 bases spanning the gap. DNA for the CDR3: TGTGCCAGCAGCGTAGTGGAAGGGGAAGGAGGCTACACCTTC. Translating it yields CASSVVEGEGGYTF. The entire variable domain, with the rest obtained from reference TRBV9 and TRBJ1-2, is as follows: DSGVTQTPKHLITATGQRVTLRCSPRSGDLSVYWYQQSLDQGLQFLIQYYNGEERAKGNILERFSAQQFPDLHSELNLSSLELGDSALYFCASSVVEGEGGYTFGSGTRLTVV.

The chain uses TRBV7-3 and TRBJ2-3; 13 nucleotides align to TRBD2. The CDR3 is 15 amino acids. The V and J ends lost 5 bases and 5 bases, in that order; junction bases with no gene match: 4. Germline lookup yields CDR1 SGHTA and CDR2 FQGTGA. This chain's CDR3 is CASSQTSGRIDTQYF. The CDR3 DNA follows: TGTGCCAGCAGCCAGACTAGCGGGAGGATAGATACGCAGTATTTT. The variable domain in full, with the rest retrieved from reference TRBV7-3 and TRBJ2-3, is GAGVSQTPSNKVTEKGKYVELRCDPISGHTALYWYRQSLGQGPEFLIYFQGTGAADDSGLPNDRFFAVRPEGSVSTLKIQRTERGDSAVYLCASSQTSGRIDTQYFGPGTRLTVL.